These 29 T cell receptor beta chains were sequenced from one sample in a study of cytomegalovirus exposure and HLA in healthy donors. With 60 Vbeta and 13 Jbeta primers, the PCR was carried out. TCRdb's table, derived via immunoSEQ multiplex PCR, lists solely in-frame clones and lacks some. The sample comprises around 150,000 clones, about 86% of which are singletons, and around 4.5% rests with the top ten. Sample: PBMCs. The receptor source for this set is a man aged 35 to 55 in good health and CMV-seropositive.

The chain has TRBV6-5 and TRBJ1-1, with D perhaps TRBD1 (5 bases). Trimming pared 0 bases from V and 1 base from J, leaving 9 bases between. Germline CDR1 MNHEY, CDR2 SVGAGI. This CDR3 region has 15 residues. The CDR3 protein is CASSYSAGTNTEAFF. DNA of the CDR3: TGTGCCAGCAGTTACTCAGCGGGGACGAACACTGAAGCTTTCTTT.

CDR3 amino acids: CASSLWFREGRQETQYF. For the CDR3, the DNA is TGTGCCAGCAGTTTATGGTTCAGGGAAGGGCGCCAAGAGACCCAGTACTTC. V usage is TRBV27 and J usage is TRBJ2-5, with a possible D match to TRBD1 (5 bases). Germline V gene sequence: CDR1 MNHEY, CDR2 SMNVEV (reference sequence). The CDR3 has 17 amino acids. With 1 base removed from V and 1 base from J, the gap between germline ends came to 16 bases.

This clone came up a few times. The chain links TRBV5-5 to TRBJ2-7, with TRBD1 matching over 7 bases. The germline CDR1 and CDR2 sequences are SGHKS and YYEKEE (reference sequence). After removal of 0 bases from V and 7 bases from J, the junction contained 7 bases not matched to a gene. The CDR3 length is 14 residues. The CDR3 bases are TGTGCCAGCAGCTTGGGAGACAGGGTAGCAGAGCAGTACTTC. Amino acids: CASSLGDRVAEQYF.

CDR3 amino acids: CASSLTGNTGELFF. The CDR3 nucleotides read TGTGCCAGCAGCTTGACAGGAAACACCGGGGAGCTGTTTTTT. The J gene is TRBJ2-2, the V gene TRBV5-4; D might be TRBD1 (5 bases). With 1 base removed from V and 2 bases from J, the gap between germline ends came to 6 bases. This CDR3 comprises 14 residues. Germline V gives CDR1 SGHNT, CDR2 YYREEE (reference sequence). Together with reference TRBV5-4 and TRBJ2-2, the CDR3 gives the full variable domain: ETGVTQSPTHLIKTRGQQVTLRCSSQSGHNTVSWYQQALGQGPQFIFQYYREEENGRGNFPPRFSGLQFPNYSSELNVNALELDDSALYLCASSLTGNTGELFFGEGSRLTVL.

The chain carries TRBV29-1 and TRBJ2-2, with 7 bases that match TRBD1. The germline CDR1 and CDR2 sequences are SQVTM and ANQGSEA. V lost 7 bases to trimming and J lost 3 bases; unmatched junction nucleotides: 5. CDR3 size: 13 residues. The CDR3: CSAFGQDTGELFF. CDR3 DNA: TGCAGCGCCTTCGGACAGGACACCGGGGAGCTGTTTTTT.

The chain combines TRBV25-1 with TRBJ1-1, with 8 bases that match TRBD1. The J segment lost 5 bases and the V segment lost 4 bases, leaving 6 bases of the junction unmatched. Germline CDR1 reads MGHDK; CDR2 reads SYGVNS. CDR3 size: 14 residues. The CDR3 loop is CASSADRGGTEAFF. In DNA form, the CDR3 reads TGTGCCAGCAGTGCAGACAGGGGAGGAACTGAAGCTTTCTTT.

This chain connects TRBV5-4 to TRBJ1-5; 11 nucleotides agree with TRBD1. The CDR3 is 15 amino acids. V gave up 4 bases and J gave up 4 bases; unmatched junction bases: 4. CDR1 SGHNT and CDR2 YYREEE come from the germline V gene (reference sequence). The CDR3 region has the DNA TGTGCCAGCAGCCTAGGGACAGGGGGTAATCAGCCCCAGCATTTT. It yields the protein CASSLGTGGNQPQHF.

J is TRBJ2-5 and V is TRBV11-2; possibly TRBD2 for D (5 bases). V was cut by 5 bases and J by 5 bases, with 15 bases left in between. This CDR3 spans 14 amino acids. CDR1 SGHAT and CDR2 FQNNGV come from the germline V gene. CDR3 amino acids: CASSQRSLLETQYF. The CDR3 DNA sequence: TGTGCCAGCAGCCAGCGGAGCCTTTTGGAGACCCAGTACTTC.

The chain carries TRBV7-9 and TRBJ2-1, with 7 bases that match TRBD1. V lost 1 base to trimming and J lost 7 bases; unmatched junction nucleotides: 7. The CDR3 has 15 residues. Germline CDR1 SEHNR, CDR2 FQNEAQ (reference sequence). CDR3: CASSLETGSRNEQFF. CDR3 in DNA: TGTGCCAGCAGCTTAGAGACAGGGAGTAGGAATGAGCAGTTCTTC.

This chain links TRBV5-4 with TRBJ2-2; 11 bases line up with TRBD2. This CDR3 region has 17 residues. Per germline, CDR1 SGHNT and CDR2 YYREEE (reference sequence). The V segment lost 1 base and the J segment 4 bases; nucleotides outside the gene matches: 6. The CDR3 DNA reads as TGTGCCAGCAGCTTGAATAGCGGGAGGGCCAGCACCGGGGAGCTGTTTTTT. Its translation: CASSLNSGRASTGELFF. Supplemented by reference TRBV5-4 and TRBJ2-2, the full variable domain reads ETGVTQSPTHLIKTRGQQVTLRCSSQSGHNTVSWYQQALGQGPQFIFQYYREEENGRGNFPPRFSGLQFPNYSSELNVNALELDDSALYLCASSLNSGRASTGELFFGEGSRLTVL.

CDR3 coding DNA: TGTGCCAGCAGCTTGGCGGGGAGACAAAGAGAAAAACTGTTTTTT. Its protein product is CASSLAGRQREKLFF. The chain has TRBV5-6 and TRBJ1-4; the D is unclear. The V end was cut by 0 bases, the J end by 8 bases, with 14 bases between. This CDR3 is 15 amino acids long. Germline-derived CDR1 and CDR2 are SGHDT and YYEEEE.

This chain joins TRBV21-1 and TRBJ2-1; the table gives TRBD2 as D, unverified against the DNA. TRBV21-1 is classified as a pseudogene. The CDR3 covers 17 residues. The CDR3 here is CASSAPGLALVFGEQFF. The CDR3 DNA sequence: TGTGCCAGCAGCGCTCCGGGACTAGCGTTAGTGTTTGGTGAGCAGTTCTTC.

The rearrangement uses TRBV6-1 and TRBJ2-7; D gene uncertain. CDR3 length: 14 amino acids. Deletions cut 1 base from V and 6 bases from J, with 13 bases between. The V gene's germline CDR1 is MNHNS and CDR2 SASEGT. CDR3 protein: CASSEGASPGEQYF. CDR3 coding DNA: TGTGCCAGCAGTGAAGGAGCCTCCCCCGGCGAGCAGTACTTC.

CDR3 sequence reads: CASSLDRYSNPGYTF. Here the CDR3 DNA reads TGTGCCAGCAGCTTAGACAGATATTCGAATCCTGGCTACACCTTC. The chain carries TRBV7-9 and TRBJ1-2; unclear D gene. The V and J ends lost 1 base and 7 bases respectively, with 16 bases between them. The CDR3 totals 15 residues. The V gene's germline CDR1 is SEHNR and CDR2 FQNEAQ (reference sequence).

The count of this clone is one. The CDR3 here is CASSLAGGAANTGELFF. The DNA of the CDR3 is TGTGCCAGCAGTCTGGCTGGAGGCGCAGCGAACACCGGGGAGCTGTTTTTT. The chain uses TRBV5-4 and TRBJ2-2; weak D call: TRBD2 (5 bases). V was trimmed by 5 bases and J by 0 bases, leaving 17 bases between them. Germline V CDR1 and CDR2: SGHNT, YYREEE (reference sequence). The CDR3 length is 17 residues.

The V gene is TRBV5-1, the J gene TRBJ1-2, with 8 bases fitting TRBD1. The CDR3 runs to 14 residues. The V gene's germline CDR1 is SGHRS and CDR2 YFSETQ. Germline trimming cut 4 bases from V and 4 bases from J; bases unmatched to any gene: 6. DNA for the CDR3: TGCGCCAGCAGCACCTGGACAGGGAGCTATGGCTACACCTTC. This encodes CASSTWTGSYGYTF.

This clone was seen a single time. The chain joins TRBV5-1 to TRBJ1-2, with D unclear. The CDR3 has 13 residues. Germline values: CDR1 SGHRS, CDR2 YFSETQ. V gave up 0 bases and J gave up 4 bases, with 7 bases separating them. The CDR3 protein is CASSLGGGYGYTF. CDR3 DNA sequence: TGCGCCAGCAGCTTGGGCGGCGGCTATGGCTACACCTTC.

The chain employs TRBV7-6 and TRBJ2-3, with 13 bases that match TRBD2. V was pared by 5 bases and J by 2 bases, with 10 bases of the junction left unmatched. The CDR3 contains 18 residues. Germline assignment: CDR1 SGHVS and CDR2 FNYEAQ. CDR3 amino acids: CASSKWGLAGSLTDTQYF. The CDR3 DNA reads TGTGCCAGCAGCAAGTGGGGACTAGCGGGAAGTCTCACAGATACGCAGTATTTT.

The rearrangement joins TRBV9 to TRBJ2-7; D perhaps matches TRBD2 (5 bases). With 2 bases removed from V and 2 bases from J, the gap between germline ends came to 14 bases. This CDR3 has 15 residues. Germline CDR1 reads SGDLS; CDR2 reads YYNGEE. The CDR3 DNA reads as TGTGCCAGCAGCGTGGCCCCGGGGAGTGCCTACGAGCAGTACTTC. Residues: CASSVAPGSAYEQYF.

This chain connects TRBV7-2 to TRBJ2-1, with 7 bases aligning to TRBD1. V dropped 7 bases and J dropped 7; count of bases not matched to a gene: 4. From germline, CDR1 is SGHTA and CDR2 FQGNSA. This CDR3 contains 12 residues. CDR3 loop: CASTATGNEQFF. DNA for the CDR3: TGTGCCAGCACCGCGACAGGGAATGAGCAGTTCTTC.

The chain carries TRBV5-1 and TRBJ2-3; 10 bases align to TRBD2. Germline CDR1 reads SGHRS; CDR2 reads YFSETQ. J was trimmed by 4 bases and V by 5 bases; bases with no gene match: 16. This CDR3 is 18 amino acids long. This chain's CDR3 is CASSLRVLAGAFADTQYF. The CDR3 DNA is TGCGCCAGCAGTTTGAGGGTCCTAGCGGGAGCATTCGCAGATACGCAGTATTTT.

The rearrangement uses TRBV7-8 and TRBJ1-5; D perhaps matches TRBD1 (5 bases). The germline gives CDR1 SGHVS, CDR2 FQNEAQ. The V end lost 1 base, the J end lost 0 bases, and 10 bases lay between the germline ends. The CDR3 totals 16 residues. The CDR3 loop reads CASSLGQFYSNQPQHF. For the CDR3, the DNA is TGTGCCAGCAGCTTAGGACAGTTTTATAGCAATCAGCCCCAGCATTTT.

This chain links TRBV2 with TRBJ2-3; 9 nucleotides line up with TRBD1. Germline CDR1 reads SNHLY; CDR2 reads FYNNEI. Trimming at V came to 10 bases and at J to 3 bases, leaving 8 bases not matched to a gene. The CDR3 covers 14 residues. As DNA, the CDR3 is TGTGCCAATTCCCGGGACAGGGCAACAGATACGCAGTATTTT. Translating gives CANSRDRATDTQYF.

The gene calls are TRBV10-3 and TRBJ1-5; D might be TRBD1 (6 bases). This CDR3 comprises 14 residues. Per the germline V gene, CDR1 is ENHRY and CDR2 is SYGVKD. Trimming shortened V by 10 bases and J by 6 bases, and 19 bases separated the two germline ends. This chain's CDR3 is CASSTGGKSQPQHF. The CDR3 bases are TGTGCCAGCTCAACGGGGGGCAAGAGTCAGCCCCAGCATTTT.

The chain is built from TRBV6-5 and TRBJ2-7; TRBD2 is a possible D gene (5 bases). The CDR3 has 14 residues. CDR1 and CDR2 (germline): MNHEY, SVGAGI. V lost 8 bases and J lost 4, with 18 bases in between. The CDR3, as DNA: TGTGCCAGCGCCGGTGTGGACGGAGGATACGAGCAGTACTTC. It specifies CASAGVDGGYEQYF.

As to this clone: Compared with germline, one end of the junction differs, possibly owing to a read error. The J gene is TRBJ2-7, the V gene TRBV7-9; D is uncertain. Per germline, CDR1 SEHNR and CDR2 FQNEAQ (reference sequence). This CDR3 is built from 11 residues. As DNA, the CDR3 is TGTTCCAGCAGCGAGAACTACGAGCAGTACTTC. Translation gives CSSSENYEQYF.

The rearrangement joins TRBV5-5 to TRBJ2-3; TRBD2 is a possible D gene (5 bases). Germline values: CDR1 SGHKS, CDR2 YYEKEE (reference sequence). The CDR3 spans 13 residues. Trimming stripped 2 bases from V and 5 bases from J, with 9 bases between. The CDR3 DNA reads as TGTGCCAGCAGCTTAAATCGGGGAGATACGCAGTATTTT. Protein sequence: CASSLNRGDTQYF.

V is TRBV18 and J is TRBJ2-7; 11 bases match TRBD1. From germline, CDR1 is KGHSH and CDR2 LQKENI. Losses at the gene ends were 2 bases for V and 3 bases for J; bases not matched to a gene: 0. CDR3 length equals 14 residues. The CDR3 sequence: CASSPGTGGYEQYF. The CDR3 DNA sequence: TGTGCCAGCTCACCAGGGACAGGGGGCTACGAGCAGTACTTC. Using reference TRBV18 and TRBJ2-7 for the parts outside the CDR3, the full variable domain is NAGVMQNPRHLVRRRGQEARLRCSPMKGHSHVYWYRQLPEEGLKFMVYLQKENIIDESGMPKERFSAEFPKEGPSILRIQQVVRGDSAAYFCASSPGTGGYEQYFGPGTRLTVT.

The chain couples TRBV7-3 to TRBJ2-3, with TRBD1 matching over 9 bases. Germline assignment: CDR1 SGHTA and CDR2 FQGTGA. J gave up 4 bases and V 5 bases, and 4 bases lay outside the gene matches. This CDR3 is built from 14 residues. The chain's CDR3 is CASSQGQGADTQYF. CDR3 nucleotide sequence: TGTGCCAGCAGCCAGGGACAGGGCGCAGATACGCAGTATTTT.